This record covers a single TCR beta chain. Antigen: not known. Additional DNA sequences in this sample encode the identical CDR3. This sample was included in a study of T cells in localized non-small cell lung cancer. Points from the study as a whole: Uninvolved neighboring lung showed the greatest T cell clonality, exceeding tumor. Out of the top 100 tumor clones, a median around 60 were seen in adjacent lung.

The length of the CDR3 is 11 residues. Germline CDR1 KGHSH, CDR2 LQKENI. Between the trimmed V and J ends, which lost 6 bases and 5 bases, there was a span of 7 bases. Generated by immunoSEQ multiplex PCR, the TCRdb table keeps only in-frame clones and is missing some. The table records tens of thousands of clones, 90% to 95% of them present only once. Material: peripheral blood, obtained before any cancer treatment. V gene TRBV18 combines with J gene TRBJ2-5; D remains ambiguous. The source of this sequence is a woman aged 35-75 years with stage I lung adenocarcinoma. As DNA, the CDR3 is TGTGCCAGCTCCTCCGGGGAGACCCAGTACTTC. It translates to CASSSGETQYF.